These 11 T cell receptor beta chains share one sample of origin, sequenced in a study of blood T cell repertoires in COVID-19 (TCRdb year 2020). Preparation of the library involved the immunoSEQ multiplex PCR assay. TCRdb stores this immuneACCESS table with in-frame sequences only. Part of the clones is absent; in the studies checked, under half of the shortfall reflects unresolved V genes, and no reason is known for the rest. For this sample the table gives approximately 150,000 clones, of which around 87% were detected only once. The ten largest clones represent around 6.3% of the sample. Sequencing was carried out using peripheral blood. These TCRs come from a man of 80 years or more with acute or convalescent COVID-19.

V and J are TRBV7-2 and TRBJ1-2; D not resolved. Trimming took 4 bases from V and 7 from J, leaving 19 bases between them. The germline gives CDR1 SGHTA, CDR2 FQGNSA. The CDR3 totals 15 residues. CDR3 protein: CASSSRGRGTVGYTF. For the CDR3, the DNA is TGTGCCAGCAGCTCCCGGGGTCGGGGAACGGTTGGCTACACCTTC.

CDR3 in amino acids: CASSRGQGSEPQHF. The CDR3 nucleotides read TGTGCCAGCAGTAGAGGACAGGGATCGGAGCCCCAGCATTTT. V gene TRBV6-5 combines with J gene TRBJ1-5; 8 bases map to TRBD1. The ends lost 5 bases at V and 8 bases at J; junction bases unmatched: 8. Germline V gene lookup returns CDR1 MNHEY and CDR2 SVGAGI. This CDR3 comprises 14 residues.

This clone was recorded only once. This sequence joins TRBV2 and TRBJ1-5; the match to TRBD1 covers 7 bases. V lost 6 bases to trimming and J lost 0 bases; unmatched junction nucleotides: 2. The CDR3 runs to 14 residues. Germline-derived CDR1 and CDR2 are SNHLY and FYNNEI. In nucleotides, the CDR3 is TGTGCCAGCAGGGGGACAGTTAGCAATCAGCCCCAGCATTTT. Protein product: CASRGTVSNQPQHF. The full variable domain, completed using reference TRBV2 and TRBJ1-5, is EPEVTQTPSHQVTQMGQEVILRCVPISNHLYFYWYRQILGQKVEFLVSFYNNEISEKSEIFDDQFSVERPDGSNFTLKIRSTKLEDSAMYFCASRGTVSNQPQHFGDGTRLSIL.

V gene TRBV5-1 combines with J gene TRBJ2-3; unclear D gene. Germline CDR1 and CDR2: SGHRS and YFSETQ. Trimming stripped 0 bases from V and 2 bases from J, with 10 bases between. The CDR3 has 15 amino acids. CDR3 sequence: CASSLEGDSTDTQYF. CDR3 DNA sequence: TGCGCCAGCAGCTTGGAAGGTGACTCCACAGATACGCAGTATTTT. The full variable domain, its missing parts supplied by reference TRBV5-1 and TRBJ2-3, is KAGVTQTPRYLIKTRGQQVTLSCSPISGHRSVSWYQQTPGQGLQFLFEYFSETQRNKGNFPGRFSGRQFSNSRSEMNVSTLELGDSALYLCASSLEGDSTDTQYFGPGTRLTVL.

Concerning this clone itself: In the same sample, other DNA sequences code for this CDR3. V is TRBV6-1 and J is TRBJ2-7; tentative D call: TRBD1 (5 bases). The germline gives CDR1 MNHNS, CDR2 SASEGT. V lost 2 bases, J lost 2 bases, and 7 bases lay in between. The CDR3 is 13 residues long. The CDR3 coding sequence is TGTGCCAGCAGTGAACGGACACCCTACGAGCAGTACTTC. Translated, it gives CASSERTPYEQYF.

This chain connects TRBV24-1 to TRBJ2-1; 11 positions agree with TRBD2. The CDR3 covers 15 residues. Germline CDR1 reads KGHDR; CDR2 reads SFDVKD. The V gene end was trimmed by 3 bases and the J gene end by 4 bases; junction bases not matched to a gene: 1. The CDR3 loop is CATSDGTSGYNEQFF. The CDR3 DNA follows: TGTGCCACCAGTGATGGGACTAGCGGTTACAATGAGCAGTTCTTC.

The chain joins TRBV2 to TRBJ1-2, with 9 bases that match TRBD1. The trim removed 5 bases at V and 2 bases at J, leaving 6 bases unmatched. This CDR3 is 15 amino acids long. CDR1 is SNHLY and CDR2 is FYNNEI in the germline V gene. The CDR3 loop is CASSYNRGPNYGYTF. CDR3 DNA sequence: TGTGCCAGCAGTTATAACAGGGGGCCGAACTATGGCTACACCTTC.

This chain links TRBV6-5 with TRBJ2-3, with a tentative D call TRBD2 (6 bases). CDR1 and CDR2 from the germline V gene are MNHEY and SVGAGI. Trimming took off 6 bases at V and 3 bases at J, with 16 bases between the two ends. CDR3 length: 15 amino acids. CDR3 nucleotides: TGTGCCAGCAGGTTCGGGGGAGGTCGGACAGATACGCAGTATTTT. Its protein product is CASRFGGGRTDTQYF.

This rearrangement joins TRBV28 to TRBJ2-7; tentative D call: TRBD2 (6 bases). CDR1 is MDHEN, CDR2 SYDVKM, per germline. Trimming took 9 bases from V and 3 from J, leaving 21 bases between them. The CDR3 has 15 residues. In DNA, the CDR3 is TGTGCCAGTCGGGGGATGGACAAACACAGCTACGAGCAGTACTTC. This encodes CASRGMDKHSYEQYF.

The V and J genes are TRBV7-6 and TRBJ2-1, with TRBD2 matching over 12 bases. J lost 7 bases, V lost 4 bases, and 11 bases had no gene match. Germline CDR1 and CDR2: SGHVS and FNYEAQ. The CDR3 is made up of 17 amino acids. Here the CDR3 DNA reads TGTGCCAGCAGCTCAGGACTAGCGGGACCCTTGCCAAATGAGCAGTTCTTC. Its protein product is CASSSGLAGPLPNEQFF.

The chain has TRBV2 and TRBJ2-1, with 9 bases that match TRBD2. Germline CDR1 reads SNHLY; CDR2 reads FYNNEI. The V segment lost 3 bases and the J segment 5 bases; nucleotides outside the gene matches: 5. CDR3 length: 15 amino acids. As DNA, the CDR3 is TGTGCCAGCAGTGAGCGACTAGCGGCAAACAATGAGCAGTTCTTC. Translation: CASSERLAANNEQFF. Based on the CDR3 plus reference TRBV2 and TRBJ2-1, the full variable domain is EPEVTQTPSHQVTQMGQEVILRCVPISNHLYFYWYRQILGQKVEFLVSFYNNEISEKSEIFDDQFSVERPDGSNFTLKIRSTKLEDSAMYFCASSERLAANNEQFFGPGTRLTVL.